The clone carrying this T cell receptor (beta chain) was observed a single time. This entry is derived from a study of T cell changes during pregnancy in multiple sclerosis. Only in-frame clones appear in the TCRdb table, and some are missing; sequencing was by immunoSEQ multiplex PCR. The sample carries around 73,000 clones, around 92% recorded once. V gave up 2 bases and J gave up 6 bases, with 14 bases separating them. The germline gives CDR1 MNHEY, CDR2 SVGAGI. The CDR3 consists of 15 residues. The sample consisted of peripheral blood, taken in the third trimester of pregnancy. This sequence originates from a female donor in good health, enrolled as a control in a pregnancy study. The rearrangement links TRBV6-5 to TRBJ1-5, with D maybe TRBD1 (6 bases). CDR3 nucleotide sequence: TGTGCCAGCAGTTACGAGCCAGGGGATGGTCAGCCCCAGCATTTT. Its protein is CASSYEPGDGQPQHF.